This is a list of T cell receptor beta chains from one sample in a study of T-cell reconstitution after alpha-beta-depleted transplantation in children. Using its own MiXCR run on the PCR reads, TCRdb lists one record per CDR3 protein. The table includes 700,000 to 950,000 distinct CDR3 sequences, less than 20% detected once. Sequences were derived from PBMCs, mostly from graft donor cells, sampled 360 days after TCRalphabeta/CD19-depleted stem cell transplant. The receptors come from a male patient aged 10-17 years who had a stem cell transplant for acute lymphoblastic leukemia, so the T cells may come from the graft donor. CDR3s include the opening cysteine and the closing phenylalanine or tryptophan. The D gene is left open where the match is weak. Not every row has a clone size; where given, it reads once, few, many or a size class.

v_call: TRBV7-9
clone_size: many
j_call: TRBJ2-7
d_call: TRBD2
cdr3_nt: TGTGCCAGCAGTCCCACTAGCGCGTACGAGCAGTACTTC
cdr3_aa: CASSPTSAYEQYF

v_call: TRBV10-2
clone_size: -
j_call: TRBJ2-1
d_call: TRBD1
cdr3_nt: TGCGCCAGCAGGGATTACCCGGGCCAGGGGGCACTATGTGAGCAGTTCTTC
cdr3_aa: CASRDYPGQGALCEQFF

v_call: TRBV5-1
clone_size: -
j_call: TRBJ2-3
d_call: -
cdr3_nt: TGCGCCAGCAGCCAAGACACTGCTGGAACGCAGTATTTT
cdr3_aa: CASSQDTAGTQYF

v_call: TRBV9
clone_size: few
j_call: TRBJ2-1
d_call: -
cdr3_nt: TGTGCCAGCAGCGTAGGGTTCAATGAGCAGTTCTTC
cdr3_aa: CASSVGFNEQFF

v_call: TRBV5-1
clone_size: -
j_call: TRBJ2-1
d_call: TRBD2
cdr3_nt: TGCGCCAGCAGCTGGGGGACTACCAATGAGCAGTTCTTC
cdr3_aa: CASSWGTTNEQFF

v_call: TRBV3-1
clone_size: -
j_call: TRBJ2-3
d_call: -
cdr3_nt: TGTGCCAGCTCCCAAGTCGCCACCGGCACAGATACGCAGTATTTT
cdr3_aa: CASSQVATGTDTQYF

v_call: TRBV5-1
clone_size: -
j_call: TRBJ2-5
d_call: TRBD2
cdr3_nt: TGCGCCAGCAGCTTCGAGGGACTAGCGGGAGAGACCCAGTACTTC
cdr3_aa: CASSFEGLAGETQYF

v_call: TRBV2
clone_size: -
j_call: TRBJ2-1
d_call: -
cdr3_nt: TGTGCCAGCAAAAGTGGTAGCGCATTACTCAATGAGCAGTTCTTC
cdr3_aa: CASKSGSALLNEQFF

v_call: TRBV28
clone_size: -
j_call: TRBJ2-4
d_call: TRBD2
cdr3_nt: TGTGCCAGCATAACCAATGTTGGGGGGGGAATACTAGCCAAAAACATTCAGTACTTC
cdr3_aa: CASITNVGGGILAKNIQYF

v_call: TRBV27
clone_size: few
j_call: TRBJ2-1
d_call: TRBD2
cdr3_nt: TGTGCCAGCAGTTCGGGACTAGCTGTAGATGAGCAGTTCTTC
cdr3_aa: CASSSGLAVDEQFF